Sequencing of this TCR beta chain was carried out in a study of siplizumab effects on memory and regulatory T cells. Turning to this clone: The antigen is not known.

Findings and caveats of the study: Roughly 75-95% of proliferating CD4+ or CD8+ clones lacked an assignable naive or memory phenotype.

Using immunoSEQ multiplex PCR, the repertoire was profiled, and TCRdb retains in-frame clones only, with some absent. The table has some 81,000 clones, around 93% seen once. This clonotype was obtained from a human donor in good health. The sequencing input was CD8+ T cells sorted from blood.

The CDR3 DNA reads as TGTGCCAGCAGCTCCCTTGGATCCCTGGGGACCCAGTACTTC. This translates into CASSSLGSLGTQYF. The rearrangement joins TRBV13 to TRBJ2-5; no clear D gene. This CDR3 comprises 14 residues. Germline assignment: CDR1 PRHDT and CDR2 FYEKMQ (reference sequence). Trimming took 4 bases from V and 7 from J, leaving 16 bases between them.